Listed here are 27 T cell receptor beta chains from one sample, sequenced in a study of long-term antiretroviral therapy in people with HIV. This was the immunoSEQ v3.0 assay at survey level. Profiling relied on immunoSEQ multiplex PCR, and the TCRdb table lists in-frame clones only, not all of them. The table shows approximately 41,000 clones, with roughly 76% occurring only once. This specimen consisted of unsorted PBMCs, obtained 1.5 years after starting antiretroviral therapy. Every receptor here comes from a man younger than 35 with HIV.

The chain links TRBV18 to TRBJ2-1, with unresolved D. The CDR3 is 15 amino acids. V was cut by 3 bases and J by 3 bases, with 12 bases left in between. Per the germline V gene, CDR1 is KGHSH and CDR2 is LQKENI. CDR3 DNA sequence: TGTGCCAGCTCACCCATGGCAGTGGGCTACAATGAGCAGTTCTTC. Its protein product is CASSPMAVGYNEQFF.

The chain employs TRBV18 and TRBJ1-1; D remains unclear. CDR1 and CDR2 from the germline V gene are KGHSH and LQKENI. V lost 3 bases and J lost 2, with 10 bases in between. The CDR3 is 14 residues long. The CDR3 nucleotides read TGTGCCAGCTCACCGCCCGGCCCCAACACTGAAGCTTTCTTT. This codes for CASSPPGPNTEAFF.

The CDR3 nucleotides read TGTGCCAGCAGCGGGGACCTAGTGGATACGCAGTATTTT. Its translation: CASSGDLVDTQYF. V and J are TRBV5-8 and TRBJ2-3, with D perhaps being TRBD1 or TRBD2 (5 bases each). Germline V gene lookup returns CDR1 SGHTS and CDR2 YDEGEE. Trimming took 4 bases from V and 6 from J, leaving 12 bases between them. The CDR3 runs 13 residues.

The V and J genes are TRBV13 and TRBJ1-4; 7 bases agree with TRBD1. The CDR3 totals 13 residues. Germline CDR1 is PRHDT and CDR2 is FYEKMQ (reference sequence). J lost 6 bases, V lost 3 bases, and 1 base had no gene match. The CDR3 sequence: CASSFQGDEKLFF. CDR3 bases: TGTGCCAGCAGCTTCCAGGGGGATGAAAAACTGTTTTTT.

The rearrangement joins TRBV29-1 to TRBJ2-7; 14 nucleotides align to TRBD2. Germline CDR1 SQVTM, CDR2 ANQGSEA. This CDR3 region has 14 residues. Trimming at V came to 6 bases and at J to 4 bases, leaving 5 bases not matched to a gene. The CDR3 DNA is TGCAGCGTCGGGGGACTAGCGGGAGCTTACGAGCAGTACTTC. This translates into CSVGGLAGAYEQYF.

V and J are TRBV9 and TRBJ2-2, with D maybe TRBD2 (6 bases). Trimming shortened V by 0 bases and J by 6 bases, and 12 bases separated the two germline ends. CDR3 length: 15 amino acids. Germline V CDR1 and CDR2: SGDLS, YYNGEE. CDR3 bases: TGTGCCAGCAGCGTAGATCCCGGGAGCTCCGGGGAGCTGTTTTTT. This gives the protein CASSVDPGSSGELFF.

The chain uses TRBV27 and TRBJ2-1; 13 bases are a match to TRBD2. In germline, CDR1 is MNHEY, CDR2 SMNVEV (reference sequence). This CDR3 contains 14 residues. V shed 1 base, J shed 12 bases, and the junction held 3 bases outside the gene matches. The CDR3, as DNA: TGTGCCAGCAGTTTATTGGGACTAGCGGGAAGGCAGTTCTTC. Residues: CASSLLGLAGRQFF.

The genes are TRBV4-3 and TRBJ1-5; D remains ambiguous. Per germline, CDR1 LGHNA and CDR2 YSLEER. This CDR3 comprises 15 residues. Trimming removed 0 bases from V and 2 bases from J, with 8 bases in between. CDR3: CASSQDGVGNQPQHF. The CDR3 DNA is TGCGCCAGCAGCCAAGACGGGGTAGGCAATCAGCCCCAGCATTTT.

In this sample, this clone turned up a few times. V gene TRBV5-1 combines with J gene TRBJ1-2; D call uncertain. V lost 3 bases to trimming and J lost 1 base, with 7 bases between them. CDR3 size: 13 residues. Germline CDR1 and CDR2: SGHRS and YFSETQ. The CDR3 sequence is CASSSDINYGYTF. Written as DNA, the CDR3 is TGCGCCAGCAGCTCCGACATTAACTATGGCTACACCTTC. The variable domain in full, with the rest retrieved from reference TRBV5-1 and TRBJ1-2, is KAGVTQTPRYLIKTRGQQVTLSCSPISGHRSVSWYQQTPGQGLQFLFEYFSETQRNKGNFPGRFSGRQFSNSRSEMNVSTLELGDSALYLCASSSDINYGYTFGSGTRLTVV.

This clone has only one observation. The genes are TRBV6-5 and TRBJ1-5; possible D gene TRBD1, 6 bases. The germline gives CDR1 MNHEY, CDR2 SVGAGI. V lost 2 bases, J lost 6 bases, and 8 bases lay in between. This CDR3 is built from 13 residues. The CDR3 DNA follows: TGTGCCAGCAGTTACAGGGGGGCTCAGCCCCAGCATTTT. Protein sequence: CASSYRGAQPQHF.

V is TRBV4-3 and J is TRBJ2-3; 7 bases align to TRBD1. Trimming cost V 2 bases and J 2 bases; bases outside gene matches: 7. Germline V gives CDR1 LGHNA, CDR2 YSLEER. The CDR3 extends over 16 amino acids. The CDR3 coding sequence is TGCGCCAGCAGCCAAAACCTGAAGGGGGCCACAGATACGCAGTATTTT. Residues: CASSQNLKGATDTQYF.

This chain uses TRBV5-5 with TRBJ2-3; the D is unclear. CDR3 length: 16 amino acids. The V end lost 1 base, the J end lost 2 bases, and 14 bases lay between the germline ends. Germline V gene sequence: CDR1 SGHKS, CDR2 YYEKEE (reference sequence). The CDR3 nucleotides read TGTGCCAGCAGCTTGCCGGCTCGGGCCTACACAGATACGCAGTATTTT. It yields the protein CASSLPARAYTDTQYF.

The chain links TRBV18 to TRBJ2-1; TRBD1 matches at 7 bases. The germline CDR1 and CDR2 sequences are KGHSH and LQKENI. The V and J ends lost 4 bases and 6 bases, in that order; junction bases with no gene match: 0. The CDR3 totals 12 residues. This CDR3 reads CASSQGANEQFF. Written as DNA, the CDR3 is TGTGCCAGCTCACAGGGGGCCAATGAGCAGTTCTTC.

The chain combines TRBV27 with TRBJ1-4; D is unclear. The CDR3 sequence is 15 residues long. Trimming pared 6 bases from V and 0 bases from J, leaving 11 bases between. Germline assignment: CDR1 MNHEY and CDR2 SMNVEV (reference sequence). The CDR3 sequence: CASRGLGTTNEKLFF. The CDR3, as DNA: TGTGCCAGCAGGGGTCTGGGGACAACTAATGAAAAACTGTTTTTT. The entire variable domain, with the rest obtained from reference TRBV27 and TRBJ1-4, is as follows: EAQVTQNPRYLITVTGKKLTVTCSQNMNHEYMSWYRQDPGLGLRQIYYSMNVEVTDKGDVPEGYKVSRKEKRNFPLILESPSPNQTSLYFCASRGLGTTNEKLFFGSGTQLSVL.

This chain joins TRBV7-9 and TRBJ2-2; TRBD1 agrees at 7 bases. From germline, CDR1 is SEHNR and CDR2 FQNEAQ (reference sequence). The CDR3 contains 15 residues. V dropped 1 base and J dropped 6; count of bases not matched to a gene: 5. CDR3 region: CASSLETGMAGELFF. Here the CDR3 DNA reads TGTGCCAGCAGCTTAGAGACAGGGATGGCCGGGGAGCTGTTTTTT.

The chain couples TRBV19 to TRBJ1-4, with a tentative D call TRBD1 (5 bases). Trimming cost V 4 bases and J 0 bases, with 12 bases left between them. This CDR3 has 16 residues. CDR1 is LNHDA and CDR2 is SQIVND in the germline V gene (reference sequence). The CDR3 sequence is CASSSPRQTTNEKLFF. CDR3 in DNA: TGTGCCAGTAGTAGTCCCCGACAGACAACTAATGAAAAACTGTTTTTT. Complete variable domain (other parts from reference TRBV19 and TRBJ1-4): DGGITQSPKYLFRKEGQNVTLSCEQNLNHDAMYWYRQDPGQGLRLIYYSQIVNDFQKGDIAEGYSVSREKKESFPLTVTSAQKNPTAFYLCASSSPRQTTNEKLFFGSGTQLSVL.

This clone has only a few counts. The rearrangement joins TRBV28 to TRBJ1-2, with 9 bases matching TRBD1. The CDR3 contains 13 residues. Germline V gives CDR1 MDHEN, CDR2 SYDVKM. Unmatched junction bases numbered 3, after V lost 6 bases and J lost 4 bases. The CDR3 here is CASRKGQGYGYTF. The CDR3 DNA reads TGTGCCAGCAGGAAGGGACAGGGCTATGGCTACACCTTC.

The CDR3 DNA reads TGTGCTTCCAGGCGGGAATCGAACACCGGGGAGCTGTTTTTT. This codes for CASRRESNTGELFF. The chain employs TRBV2 and TRBJ2-2; maybe TRBD2 (6 bases). This CDR3 contains 14 residues. The germline V gene has CDR1 SNHLY and CDR2 FYNNEI.

J is TRBJ2-1 and V is TRBV14; D remains unclear. Per the germline V gene, CDR1 is SGHDN and CDR2 is FVKESK. This CDR3 comprises 14 residues. V dropped 3 bases and J dropped 14 bases, with 20 bases sitting between them. The CDR3 here is CASSQDPRSPLEFF. The CDR3 nucleotides are TGTGCCAGCAGCCAGGACCCCCGTTCGCCTTTGGAGTTCTTC. The full variable domain, completed using reference TRBV14 and TRBJ2-1, is EAGVTQFPSHSVIEKGQTVTLRCDPISGHDNLYWYRRVMGKEIKFLLHFVKESKQDESGMPNNRFLAERTGGTYSTLKVQPAELEDSGVYFCASSQDPRSPLEFFGPGTRLTVL.

This chain connects TRBV27 to TRBJ1-2, with D perhaps matching TRBD1 (6 bases). V was cut by 3 bases and J by 8 bases, with 16 bases left in between. The CDR3 loop spans 14 amino acids. The V gene's germline CDR1 is MNHEY and CDR2 SMNVEV (reference sequence). The CDR3, as DNA: TGTGCCAGCAGTTTCCAAGACAGGTCGCGGGGCTACACCTTC. This translates into CASSFQDRSRGYTF.

The chain links TRBV7-2 to TRBJ2-7; 9 positions agree with TRBD2. Per the germline V gene, CDR1 is SGHTA and CDR2 is FQGNSA. Germline trimming cut 0 bases from V and 5 bases from J; bases unmatched to any gene: 2. This CDR3 comprises 14 residues. The chain's CDR3 is CASSLASGSNEQYF. CDR3 in DNA: TGTGCCAGCAGCTTAGCTAGCGGGAGTAACGAGCAGTACTTC.

The V gene is TRBV7-9, the J gene TRBJ2-1; 8 bases fit TRBD2. The CDR3 runs to 14 residues. J lost 5 bases, V lost 5 bases, and 5 bases had no gene match. Germline assignment: CDR1 SEHNR and CDR2 FQNEAQ (reference sequence). CDR3 loop: CASSGGTSHNEQFF. The DNA of the CDR3 is TGTGCCAGCAGCGGGGGGACTAGTCACAATGAGCAGTTCTTC.

This chain uses TRBV10-2 with TRBJ2-1; 8 nucleotides match TRBD2. This CDR3 has 16 residues. V gave up 0 bases and J gave up 3 bases; unmatched junction bases: 4. The V gene's germline CDR1 is WSHSY and CDR2 SAAADI. CDR3 in DNA: TGCGCCAGCAGTGAGTCGGAAGCGGGAGTCTACAATGAGCAGTTCTTC. It specifies CASSESEAGVYNEQFF.

The chain joins TRBV5-4 to TRBJ1-2; tentative D call: TRBD1 (5 bases). Germline values: CDR1 SGHNT, CDR2 YYREEE (reference sequence). This CDR3 is built from 14 residues. Trimming shortened V by 4 bases and J by 8 bases, and 18 bases separated the two germline ends. CDR3 protein: CASSPRANMGGYTF. Here the CDR3 DNA reads TGTGCCAGCAGCCCCAGGGCGAACATGGGGGGCTACACCTTC. The full variable domain, in which reference TRBV5-4 and TRBJ1-2 provide the parts outside the CDR3, is ETGVTQSPTHLIKTRGQQVTLRCSSQSGHNTVSWYQQALGQGPQFIFQYYREEENGRGNFPPRFSGLQFPNYSSELNVNALELDDSALYLCASSPRANMGGYTFGSGTRLTVV.

The V and J genes are TRBV5-4 and TRBJ1-1; a weak D match, TRBD1 (6 bases). This CDR3 has 13 amino acids. V was trimmed by 4 bases and J by 7 bases, leaving 14 bases between them. The germline V gene encodes CDR1 SGHNT and CDR2 YYREEE (reference sequence). The CDR3 sequence is CASSGGTLYEAFF. CDR3 DNA sequence: TGTGCCAGCAGCGGCGGGACACTCTATGAAGCTTTCTTT.

The chain recombines TRBV7-2 with TRBJ1-3; D is unresolved. The germline gives CDR1 SGHTA, CDR2 FQGNSA. This CDR3 contains 13 residues. V was clipped by 1 base and J by 7 bases, with 8 bases between them. Here the CDR3 DNA reads TGTGCCAGCAGCTTAGGCTCAGTGAACACCATATATTTT. It codes for CASSLGSVNTIYF.

V and J are TRBV14 and TRBJ1-3, with D uncertain. Deletions cut 0 bases from V and 4 bases from J, with 19 bases between. Germline V lookup: CDR1 SGHDN, CDR2 FVKESK. This CDR3 has 18 residues. The CDR3 is CASSQDPLAFTSGNTIYF. DNA of the CDR3: TGTGCCAGCAGCCAAGATCCCCTCGCGTTTACGTCGGGAAACACCATATATTTT.